This T cell receptor (beta chain) was observed in a study of control samples from healthy donors and cancer patients. The CDR3 spans 14 residues. The V end lost 6 bases, the J end lost 1 base, and 9 bases lay between the germline ends. The germline V gene has CDR1 MNHEY and CDR2 SVGAGI. Method: immunoSEQ multiplex PCR; TCRdb's copy keeps in-frame clones and lacks some. This repertoire shows 95,000 to 150,000 clones, 85% to 90% found once; its top ten account for about 12%. The V and J genes are TRBV6-5 and TRBJ2-2; D tentatively reads TRBD1 or TRBD2 (6 bases each). Sequencing input: blood. This clonotype was sampled from a young man in good health. The DNA of the CDR3 is TGTGCCAGCAGGGCGGGACAGAACACCGGGGAGCTGTTTTTT. Its translation is CASRAGQNTGELFF.